Listed below are T cell receptor beta chains from one sample, sequenced in a study of cytomegalovirus exposure and HLA in healthy donors. Profiling relied on immunoSEQ multiplex PCR, and the TCRdb table lists in-frame clones only, not all of them. The table lists 150,000 to 200,000 clones, 60% to 75% of them singletons. Material: PBMCs. Receptors originate from a woman aged 45-65 years in good health and CMV-seropositive. Both conserved end residues are part of each CDR3. Fields, in order: CDR3 length, D gene, J gene, V gene, clone size, CDR3 protein, CDR3 DNA. D genes are given only for firm matches. The size of a clone is reported for some rows only, either as once, few or many, or as a class for expanded clones.

length: 14; D: TRBD1; J: TRBJ1-2; V: TRBV5-1; size: -; CDR3: CASTPGGSSYGYTF; DNA: TGCGCCAGCACCCCAGGGGGCAGTTCCTATGGCTACACCTTC
length: 15; D: -; J: TRBJ1-2; V: TRBV7-2; size: -; CDR3: CASSESGGASYGYTF; DNA: TGTGCCAGCAGCGAATCGGGGGGGGCTAGCTATGGCTACACCTTC
length: 15; D: TRBD2; J: TRBJ2-1; V: TRBV7-6; size: -; CDR3: CASSLGQLAGAEQFF; DNA: TGTGCCAGCAGCTTAGGACAACTAGCGGGGGCTGAGCAGTTCTTC
length: 16; D: TRBD2; J: TRBJ2-2; V: TRBV18; size: -; CDR3: CASSPTSGVGTGELFF; DNA: TGTGCCAGCTCGCCAACTAGCGGGGTTGGCACCGGGGAGCTGTTTTTT
length: 17; D: TRBD1; J: TRBJ2-3; V: TRBV18; size: -; CDR3: CASSMIPGQGAIDTQYF; DNA: TGTGCCAGCTCAATGATCCCGGGACAGGGGGCAATAGATACGCAGTATTTT
length: 13; D: -; J: TRBJ1-2; V: TRBV6-6; size: -; CDR3: CASSYPGDAGYTF; DNA: TGTGCCAGCAGTTACCCCGGGGATGCCGGCTACACCTTC
length: 17; D: -; J: TRBJ2-6; V: TRBV5-1; size: -; CDR3: CASSSAPTGSGANVLTF; DNA: TGCGCCAGCAGCTCCGCCCCGACAGGCAGTGGGGCCAACGTACTGACTTTC
length: 12; D: -; J: TRBJ2-5; V: TRBV5-1; size: -; CDR3: CASSAPRETQYF; DNA: TGCGCCAGCAGCGCGCCCAGGGAGACCCAGTACTTC
length: 15; D: -; J: TRBJ1-5; V: TRBV2; size: -; CDR3: CASSRDSEGNQPQHF; DNA: TGTGCCAGCAGTAGAGACAGTGAGGGCAATCAGCCCCAGCATTTT
length: 15; D: -; J: TRBJ1-1; V: TRBV6-6; size: -; CDR3: CASSYIQGGGTEAFF; DNA: TGTGCCAGCAGTTACATACAGGGTGGGGGCACTGAAGCTTTCTTT
length: 13; D: -; J: TRBJ2-7; V: TRBV6-1; size: -; CDR3: CASRLLAGYEQYF; DNA: TGTGCCAGCAGGCTACTAGCAGGATACGAGCAGTACTTC
length: 13; D: TRBD1; J: TRBJ2-1; V: TRBV5-4; size: -; CDR3: CASSLTGGNEQFF; DNA: TGTGCCAGCAGCCTGACAGGGGGCAATGAGCAGTTCTTC
length: 14; D: -; J: TRBJ1-2; V: TRBV9; size: -; CDR3: CASSAYGSNYGYTF; DNA: TGTGCCAGCAGCGCCTACGGGTCAAACTATGGCTACACCTTC
length: 12; D: -; J: TRBJ1-1; V: TRBV7-8; size: once; CDR3: CASSLGGRGAFF; DNA: TGTGCCAGCAGCTTAGGAGGGCGGGGAGCTTTCTTT
length: 14; D: -; J: TRBJ1-1; V: TRBV19; size: few; CDR3: CASSPNPGGAEAFF; DNA: TGTGCCAGTAGCCCAAACCCCGGGGGGGCTGAAGCTTTCTTT
length: 14; D: -; J: TRBJ1-1; V: TRBV2; size: -; CDR3: CASSRNSGGTEAFF; DNA: TGTGCCAGCAGTAGAAACAGTGGAGGCACTGAAGCTTTCTTT
length: 11; D: TRBD2; J: TRBJ2-7; V: TRBV10-3; size: few; CDR3: CAISAGGEQYF; DNA: TGTGCCATCAGTGCGGGGGGGGAGCAGTACTTC
length: 18; D: -; J: TRBJ1-2; V: TRBV10-1; size: -; CDR3: CASSRMGGGGIPNYGYTF; DNA: TGCGCCAGCAGTAGGATGGGCGGGGGAGGGATTCCTAACTATGGCTACACCTTC
length: 16; D: TRBD1; J: TRBJ1-2; V: TRBV29-1; size: -; CDR3: CSVEEYLGQGAYGYTF; DNA: TGCAGCGTTGAAGAATACTTGGGCCAGGGGGCGTATGGCTACACCTTC
length: 14; D: -; J: TRBJ1-4; V: TRBV6-5; size: -; CDR3: CASSPVQGGEKLFF; DNA: TGTGCCAGCAGCCCCGTGCAGGGTGGGGAAAAACTGTTTTTT
length: 15; D: -; J: TRBJ1-1; V: TRBV12-5; size: few; CDR3: CASGLVLGSHTEAFF; DNA: TGTGCTAGTGGTTTGGTACTCGGGTCCCACACTGAAGCTTTCTTT
length: 13; D: -; J: TRBJ1-1; V: TRBV27; size: -; CDR3: CASGRTVNTEAFF; DNA: TGTGCCAGCGGACGGACAGTTAACACTGAAGCTTTCTTT
length: 14; D: -; J: TRBJ1-3; V: TRBV5-4; size: -; CDR3: CASSSRDSGNTIYF; DNA: TGTGCCAGCAGTTCCAGAGACTCGGGAAACACCATATATTTT
length: 14; D: TRBD1; J: TRBJ1-5; V: TRBV2; size: few; CDR3: CASSAPGGQQPQHF; DNA: TGTGCCAGCAGTGCCCCAGGGGGACAACAGCCCCAGCATTTT
length: 15; D: -; J: TRBJ2-5; V: TRBV28; size: -; CDR3: CASSSARRQGGAQYF; DNA: TGTGCCAGCAGTTCTGCCCGCCGGCAGGGTGGGGCCCAGTACTTC
length: 12; D: -; J: TRBJ1-2; V: TRBV19; size: few; CDR3: CASSPAGDGYTF; DNA: TGTGCCAGTAGCCCGGCGGGAGATGGCTACACCTTC
length: 20; D: TRBD2; J: TRBJ2-5; V: TRBV4-2; size: -; CDR3: CASSQAPRGQAGGLKETQYF; DNA: TGTGCCAGCAGCCAAGCCCCGAGGGGACAAGCGGGGGGGCTCAAGGAGACCCAGTACTTC
length: 15; D: -; J: TRBJ1-5; V: TRBV6-5; size: few; CDR3: CASRDLTGGGQPQHF; DNA: TGTGCCAGCAGGGACCTGACAGGCGGAGGACAGCCCCAGCATTTT
length: 14; D: -; J: TRBJ2-5; V: TRBV7-2; size: few; CDR3: CASSLEQGKETQYF; DNA: TGTGCCAGCAGCTTAGAACAGGGAAAAGAGACCCAGTACTTC
length: 14; D: -; J: TRBJ2-1; V: TRBV4-1; size: -; CDR3: CASSQQKDSPGQFF; DNA: TGCGCCAGCAGCCAACAAAAGGACAGCCCGGGGCAGTTCTTC
length: 16; D: TRBD2; J: TRBJ2-1; V: TRBV5-1; size: -; CDR3: CASSFSSGGIYNEQFF; DNA: TGCGCCAGCAGCTTTTCTAGCGGGGGGATCTACAATGAGCAGTTCTTC
length: 13; D: TRBD2; J: TRBJ2-1; V: TRBV7-9; size: few; CDR3: CASSPPGLGKQFF; DNA: TGTGCCAGCAGCCCTCCGGGACTAGGAAAGCAGTTCTTC
length: 15; D: TRBD1; J: TRBJ2-3; V: TRBV10-2; size: -; CDR3: CASSDGQGFADTQYF; DNA: TGCGCCAGCAGTGACGGACAGGGTTTCGCAGATACGCAGTATTTT
length: 14; D: -; J: TRBJ2-1; V: TRBV6-1; size: -; CDR3: CASKERGSYNEQFF; DNA: TGTGCCAGCAAGGAACGCGGTAGTTACAATGAGCAGTTCTTC
length: 16; D: TRBD1; J: TRBJ1-4; V: TRBV12-5; size: few; CDR3: CASAPRGDSQNEKLFF; DNA: TGTGCTAGTGCCCCCCGAGGGGACAGTCAGAATGAAAAACTGTTTTTT
length: 15; D: -; J: TRBJ2-3; V: TRBV29-1; size: -; CDR3: CSVEDPRPAGDTQYF; DNA: TGCAGCGTTGAAGATCCCCGACCTGCAGGAGATACGCAGTATTTT
length: 15; D: -; J: TRBJ1-1; V: TRBV6-5; size: -; CDR3: CASSYSSQGVTEAFF; DNA: TGTGCCAGCAGTTACTCGAGCCAGGGTGTGACTGAAGCTTTCTTT
length: 13; D: -; J: TRBJ1-6; V: TRBV28; size: -; CDR3: CASGAEGNSPLHF; DNA: TGTGCCAGCGGTGCCGAGGGTAATTCACCCCTCCACTTT
length: 13; D: -; J: TRBJ1-4; V: TRBV30; size: -; CDR3: CAANRGINEKLFF; DNA: TGTGCCGCCAATAGGGGAATTAATGAAAAACTGTTTTTT
length: 13; D: TRBD1; J: TRBJ1-1; V: TRBV6-1; size: -; CDR3: CASRYRGNTEAFF; DNA: TGTGCCAGCAGGTACAGGGGCAACACTGAAGCTTTCTTT
length: 13; D: TRBD2; J: TRBJ2-7; V: TRBV2; size: -; CDR3: CASSPSGIHEQYF; DNA: TGTGCCAGCAGCCCTAGCGGGATACACGAGCAGTACTTC
length: 14; D: -; J: TRBJ2-5; V: TRBV10-2; size: -; CDR3: CASSEMGWQETQYF; DNA: TGCGCCAGCAGTGAGATGGGCTGGCAAGAGACCCAGTACTTC
length: 15; D: TRBD1; J: TRBJ2-1; V: TRBV6-5; size: -; CDR3: CASSRGQGASNEQFF; DNA: TGTGCCAGCAGCCGAGGACAGGGGGCGAGCAATGAGCAGTTCTTC
length: 15; D: TRBD1; J: TRBJ1-5; V: TRBV4-2; size: -; CDR3: CASSLRTGLDQPQHF; DNA: TGTGCCAGCAGCCTCCGGACAGGGCTAGATCAGCCCCAGCATTTT